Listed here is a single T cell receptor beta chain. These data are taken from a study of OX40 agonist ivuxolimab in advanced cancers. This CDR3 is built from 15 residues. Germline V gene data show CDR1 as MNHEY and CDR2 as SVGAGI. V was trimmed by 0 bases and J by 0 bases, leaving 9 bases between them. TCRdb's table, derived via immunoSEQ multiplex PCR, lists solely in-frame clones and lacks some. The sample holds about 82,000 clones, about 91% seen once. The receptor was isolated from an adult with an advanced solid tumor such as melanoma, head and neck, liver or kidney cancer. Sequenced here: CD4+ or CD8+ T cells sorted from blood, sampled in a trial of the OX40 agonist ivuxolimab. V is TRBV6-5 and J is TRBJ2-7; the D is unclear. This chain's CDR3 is CASSYSRVPSYEQYF. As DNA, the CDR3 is TGTGCCAGCAGTTACTCGAGAGTGCCCTCCTACGAGCAGTACTTC.